The 4 T cell receptor beta chains reported below all come from one sample, sequenced in a study of OX40 agonist ivuxolimab in advanced cancers. Generated by immunoSEQ multiplex PCR, the TCRdb table keeps only in-frame clones and is missing some. The sample holds 11,000 or so clones; 79% are singletons and the top ten take 40%. This specimen consisted of CD4+ or CD8+ T cells sorted from blood, obtained in a trial of the OX40 agonist ivuxolimab. The receptors were gathered from an adult with an advanced solid tumor such as melanoma, head and neck, liver or kidney cancer.

The chain couples TRBV7-6 to TRBJ2-1; either TRBD1 or TRBD2 may supply D (6 bases each). Trimming left V 3 bases short and J 6 bases short, with 24 bases between. The CDR3 has 18 residues. CDR1 and CDR2 (germline): SGHVS, FNYEAQ. The CDR3: CASSFDRGVISRVNEQFF. CDR3 sequence (DNA): TGTGCCAGCAGCTTTGATAGGGGGGTTATTTCCAGGGTCAATGAGCAGTTCTTC.

With respect to this clone: Sequence at one end of the junction differs from germline and may be a read error. The CDR3 DNA reads TGTGCCATCAGTAACGAGGGCTCCGACGAGCAGTACTTC. It codes for CAISNEGSDEQYF. The chain recombines TRBV10-3 with TRBJ2-7; D perhaps matches TRBD2 (5 bases). The germline gives CDR1 ENHRY, CDR2 SYGVKD. The CDR3 contains 13 residues.

The chain employs TRBV28 and TRBJ1-1, with no clear D. V was clipped by 1 base and J by 5 bases, with 8 bases between them. In germline, CDR1 is MDHEN, CDR2 SYDVKM. This CDR3 has 13 residues. In nucleotides, the CDR3 is TGTGCCAGCAGTTTATCGGGGAGAACTGAAGCTTTCTTT. Amino acids: CASSLSGRTEAFF.

V gene TRBV6-1 combines with J gene TRBJ1-2, with TRBD1 matching 7 bases. Germline V gene sequence: CDR1 MNHNS, CDR2 SASEGT. V lost 3 bases and J lost 4; bases outside the gene matches: 2. The CDR3 extends over 13 amino acids. CDR3 residues: CASSEGQTYGYTF. The CDR3 DNA reads TGTGCCAGCAGTGAGGGACAGACCTATGGCTACACCTTC.